The source of this TCR beta chain is a study of blood T cell repertoires in COVID-19. CDR3 length: 12 amino acids. V was pared by 4 bases and J by 2 bases, with 5 bases between. The germline V gene has CDR1 LGHDT and CDR2 YNNKEL (reference sequence). TCRdb's table, derived via immunoSEQ multiplex PCR, lists solely in-frame clones and lacks some. The sample contains fewer than 350,000 clones, 75% to 95% of which appear only once. The chain carries TRBV3-1 (or the pseudogene TRBV3-2) and TRBJ1-2, with unresolved D. The receptor was isolated from a woman between 25 and 40 years old with COVID-19, enrolled during active disease. Material for sequencing was peripheral blood. The chain's CDR3 is CASSLRNYGYTF. The CDR3 DNA follows: TGTGCCAGCAGCCTCCGGAACTATGGCTACACCTTC.